These 31 T cell receptor beta chains originate from one sample sequenced in a study of blood T cell repertoires in COVID-19. Sequenced by immunoSEQ multiplex PCR; TCRdb stores in-frame clones only, minus some. The sample carries around 87,000 clones, roughly 90% recorded once. Source material: peripheral blood. Source of these receptors: a human donor with active COVID-19. The donor label of this sample is uncertain.

This clone was recorded once. This sequence joins TRBV18 and TRBJ1-3; D is ambiguous. The CDR3 is 16 amino acids. Trimming removed 3 bases from V and 0 bases from J, with 12 bases in between. Looked up from germline, CDR1 is KGHSH and CDR2 is LQKENI. The CDR3 coding sequence is TGTGCCAGCTCACCTGTCGACATTTCCTCTGGAAACACCATATATTTT. It codes for CASSPVDISSGNTIYF.

The chain combines TRBV10-2 with TRBJ2-1; D perhaps matches TRBD1 (6 bases). The CDR3 runs to 14 residues. V shed 4 bases and J shed 3 bases, with 10 bases lying between them. The V gene's germline CDR1 is WSHSY and CDR2 SAAADI. In DNA form, the CDR3 reads TGCGCCAGCAGTGGAGGACAGAACTACAATGAGCAGTTCTTC. Its protein is CASSGGQNYNEQFF.

V is TRBV6-5 and J is TRBJ1-1; TRBD1 agrees at 10 bases. This CDR3 has 14 residues. The germline V gene encodes CDR1 MNHEY and CDR2 SVGAGI. V dropped 2 bases and J dropped 7; count of bases not matched to a gene: 4. As DNA, the CDR3 is TGTGCCAGCAGTTACGTGACAGGGGGCGATGAAGCTTTCTTT. It translates to CASSYVTGGDEAFF.

The chain employs TRBV10-3 and TRBJ2-4; D unresolved. The CDR3 runs 12 residues. Germline assignment: CDR1 ENHRY and CDR2 SYGVKD. The ends were cut back, 10 bases at V and 1 base at J, with 8 bases in the middle. As DNA, the CDR3 is TGTGCCACTTCCGGGGCCAAAAACATTCAGTACTTC. Translation: CATSGAKNIQYF.

The CDR3 protein is CASSYYRALHYGYTF. CDR3 coding DNA: TGTGCCAGCAGCTATTACAGGGCGTTGCACTATGGCTACACCTTC. V usage is TRBV3-1 (or the pseudogene TRBV3-2) and J usage is TRBJ1-2; a weak D match, TRBD1 (6 bases). The CDR3 spans 15 residues. CDR1 and CDR2 from the germline V gene are LGHDT and YNNKEL (reference sequence). V lost 5 bases to trimming and J lost 3 bases, with 16 bases between them.

The chain carries TRBV2 and TRBJ2-7; 9 bases agree with TRBD1. The germline V gene encodes CDR1 SNHLY and CDR2 FYNNEI. Trimming cost V 11 bases and J 4 bases; bases outside gene matches: 6. The CDR3 extends over 12 amino acids. The DNA for the CDR3 is TGTGCCGGGGACAGGGAAGGGTACGAGCAGTACTTC. It encodes CAGDREGYEQYF.

This sequence joins TRBV11-2 and TRBJ1-6; no firm D call. V was clipped by 6 bases and J by 10 bases, with 7 bases between them. This CDR3 has 11 amino acids. The germline V gene has CDR1 SGHAT and CDR2 FQNNGV. DNA for the CDR3: TGTGCCAGCAGTTCGGGATCACCCCTCCACTTT. Protein: CASSSGSPLHF.

The chain couples TRBV4-1 to TRBJ1-5; no clear D gene. Trimming stripped 0 bases from V and 5 bases from J, with 11 bases between. The germline V gene has CDR1 MGHRA and CDR2 YSYEKL. This CDR3 region has 15 residues. CDR3 sequence (DNA): TGCGCCAGCAGCCAAGAAATACAGAGCTATCAGCCCCAGCATTTT. Translating it yields CASSQEIQSYQPQHF.

The chain combines TRBV29-1 with TRBJ2-7; 8 nucleotides line up with TRBD2. With V trimmed by 2 bases and J by 4 bases, 10 bases remained unmatched. The germline CDR1 and CDR2 sequences are SQVTM and ANQGSEA. There are 15 residues in the CDR3. The DNA for the CDR3 is TGCAGCGTTGAAAGCGGGGGCTCATTACGGTACGAGCAGTACTTC. This encodes CSVESGGSLRYEQYF.

J is TRBJ2-5 and V is TRBV6-2 or TRBV6-3, with D possibly TRBD2 on 6 matching bases. Germline assignment: CDR1 MNHEY and CDR2 SVGEGT. V was shortened by 5 bases and J by 0 bases, with 16 bases between the two germline ends. The CDR3 runs 16 residues. The CDR3 region is CASSPGERAYQETQYF. The CDR3 DNA sequence: TGTGCCAGCAGTCCGGGGGAGCGGGCCTACCAAGAGACCCAGTACTTC.

V usage is TRBV15 and J usage is TRBJ1-4; 9 bases map to TRBD1. Losses at the gene ends were 0 bases for V and 4 bases for J; bases not matched to a gene: 9. The CDR3 is 18 amino acids. CDR1 LNHNV and CDR2 YYDKDF come from the germline V gene (reference sequence). The CDR3 nucleotides read TGTGCCACCAGCAGAGATCTTTGGGGACAGGGCCTTAATGAAAAACTGTTTTTT. It codes for CATSRDLWGQGLNEKLFF.

This chain uses TRBV9 with TRBJ2-3; D possibly corresponds to TRBD2 (7 bases). Germline CDR1 SGDLS, CDR2 YYNGEE. The CDR3 extends over 15 amino acids. V was clipped by 4 bases and J by 6 bases, with 18 bases between them. The CDR3: CASSSAGAPVDTQYF. The CDR3 DNA sequence: TGTGCCAGCAGCTCGGCGGGGGCACCCGTGGATACGCAGTATTTT.

The chain has TRBV11-2 and TRBJ2-3; D perhaps matches TRBD2 (5 bases). This CDR3 is 15 amino acids long. Germline V CDR1 and CDR2: SGHAT, FQNNGV. The V gene lost 5 bases and the J gene lost 6 bases, with 18 bases spanning the gap. CDR3 protein: CASSPRASWRDTQYF. The DNA of the CDR3 is TGTGCCAGCAGCCCCCGGGCTAGCTGGCGCGATACGCAGTATTTT.

The V and J genes are TRBV6-2 or TRBV6-3 and TRBJ1-1; no firm D call. Germline assignment: CDR1 MNHEY and CDR2 SVGEGT. Trimming cost V 2 bases and J 11 bases, with 12 bases left between them. The CDR3 runs to 12 residues. This CDR3 is CASSYRRLGAFF. In nucleotides, the CDR3 is TGTGCCAGCAGTTACCGACGGTTGGGCGCTTTCTTT.

The chain recombines TRBV7-9 with TRBJ1-2; 12 bases match TRBD1. CDR1 and CDR2 from the germline V gene are SEHNR and FQNEAQ (reference sequence). This CDR3 contains 16 residues. V lost 5 bases to trimming and J lost 4 bases; unmatched junction nucleotides: 8. CDR3 sequence (DNA): TGTGCCAGCAGCCAAACGGGGACAGGGGGCGGCTATGGCTACACCTTC. This translates into CASSQTGTGGGYGYTF.

The chain joins TRBV7-2 to TRBJ1-2, with a tentative D call TRBD1 (6 bases). Trimming removed 2 bases from V and 2 bases from J, with 15 bases in between. Germline CDR1 reads SGHTA; CDR2 reads FQGNSA. This CDR3 has 16 residues. The CDR3 nucleotides are TGTGCCAGCAGCTTATCACCGTGGGGGACAAACTATGGCTACACCTTC. It encodes CASSLSPWGTNYGYTF.

V gene TRBV27 combines with J gene TRBJ1-5; no clear D. V was shortened by 5 bases and J by 4 bases, with 12 bases between the two germline ends. CDR3 length: 14 amino acids. Germline values: CDR1 MNHEY, CDR2 SMNVEV (reference sequence). The CDR3 sequence: CASSTSPLNQPQHF. DNA for the CDR3: TGTGCCAGCAGTACATCACCCTTGAATCAGCCCCAGCATTTT.

This chain connects TRBV4-2 to TRBJ2-2; 7 bases align to TRBD1. Trimming at V came to 2 bases and at J to 4 bases, leaving 4 bases not matched to a gene. CDR1 is LGHNA and CDR2 is YNFKEQ in the germline V gene. The CDR3 contains 15 residues. The CDR3 region has the DNA TGTGCCAGCAGCCAAAACAGGGGAGCCACCGGGGAGCTGTTTTTT. It is translated as CASSQNRGATGELFF.

This chain connects TRBV7-9 to TRBJ2-1; a possible D gene is TRBD1 (5 bases). Trimming shortened V by 1 base and J by 9 bases, and 10 bases separated the two germline ends. Germline CDR1 SEHNR, CDR2 FQNEAQ (reference sequence). The CDR3 runs to 13 residues. The CDR3 DNA reads TGTGCCAGCAGCTTAGTGGGTAGGGGTGAGCAGTTCTTC. Protein product: CASSLVGRGEQFF.

V usage is TRBV6-4 and J usage is TRBJ2-3; 9 nucleotides match TRBD2. The CDR3 runs 15 residues. The V gene end was trimmed by 4 bases and the J gene end by 1 base; junction bases not matched to a gene: 3. The germline V gene encodes CDR1 MRHNA and CDR2 SNTAGT. CDR3 amino acids: CASSGSSGGTDTQYF. The CDR3, as DNA: TGTGCCAGCAGTGGGTCTAGCGGGGGCACAGATACGCAGTATTTT.

The chain is built from TRBV11-2 and TRBJ1-4; TRBD1 is a possible D gene (5 bases). CDR3 length: 14 residues. Germline lookup yields CDR1 SGHAT and CDR2 FQNNGV. The ends were cut back, 5 bases at V and 8 bases at J, with 15 bases in the middle. In DNA, the CDR3 is TGTGCCAGCAGCCTCTCGGGGGGTCGGGAAAAACTGTTTTTT. Translated: CASSLSGGREKLFF.

CDR3: CASSLDYQGNYGYTF. CDR3 sequence (DNA): TGTGCCAGCAGCTTAGATTATCAGGGTAACTATGGCTACACCTTC. The chain uses TRBV7-2 and TRBJ1-2; maybe TRBD1 (5 bases). Germline loops: CDR1 SGHTA, CDR2 FQGNSA. The CDR3 has 15 residues. Trimming removed 1 base from V and 1 base from J, with 10 bases in between.

The chain employs TRBV9 and TRBJ2-7, with TRBD2 matching over 8 bases. The germline V gene encodes CDR1 SGDLS and CDR2 YYNGEE. After removal of 0 bases from V and 3 bases from J, the junction contained 5 bases not matched to a gene. The CDR3 is 15 amino acids. The CDR3 region is CASSVGGAGDYEQYF. CDR3 DNA: TGTGCCAGCAGCGTAGGAGGAGCGGGGGACTACGAGCAGTACTTC. The full variable domain, rest sourced from reference TRBV9 and TRBJ2-7, is DSGVTQTPKHLITATGQRVTLRCSPRSGDLSVYWYQQSLDQGLQFLIQYYNGEERAKGNILERFSAQQFPDLHSELNLSSLELGDSALYFCASSVGGAGDYEQYFGPGTRLTVT.

This clone was found a few times. The chain joins TRBV5-1 to TRBJ1-1, with 12 bases matching TRBD1. After removal of 3 bases from V and 8 bases from J, the junction contained 8 bases not matched to a gene. In germline, CDR1 is SGHRS, CDR2 YFSETQ. CDR3 length: 15 residues. CDR3 coding DNA: TGCGCCAGCAGCTGGGGACAGGGGGCGGCAGAAGAAGCTTTCTTT. This sequence encodes CASSWGQGAAEEAFF.

This clone showed up just once. V and J are TRBV10-3 and TRBJ2-7, with D possibly being TRBD2 (6 bases). V was cut by 11 bases and J by 3 bases, with 14 bases left in between. The CDR3 is 12 amino acids. Per germline, CDR1 ENHRY and CDR2 SYGVKD. The CDR3 DNA is TGTGCCTCTGGAGGGTGGGGCTACGAGCAGTACTTC. Translated: CASGGWGYEQYF.

The chain links TRBV30 to TRBJ1-6; no clear D gene. Germline V gives CDR1 GTSNPN, CDR2 SVGIG (reference sequence). Trimming left V 1 base short and J 9 bases short, with 7 bases between. The CDR3 length is 12 residues. In DNA, the CDR3 is TGTGCCTGGAGTGGTGCGGGTTCACCCCTCCACTTT. Translated, it gives CAWSGAGSPLHF.

The genes are TRBV30 and TRBJ1-1; a weak D match, TRBD1 (6 bases). The CDR3 totals 15 residues. Per germline, CDR1 GTSNPN and CDR2 SVGIG (reference sequence). Trimming stripped 2 bases from V and 0 bases from J, with 13 bases between. CDR3 nucleotides: TGTGCCTGGAGTCCGAGGACAGTTATGAACACTGAAGCTTTCTTT. Amino acid sequence: CAWSPRTVMNTEAFF.

The J gene is TRBJ2-5, the V gene TRBV18, with 7 bases lining up with TRBD1. The trim removed 4 bases at V and 5 bases at J, leaving 4 bases unmatched. Germline CDR1 is KGHSH and CDR2 is LQKENI. The CDR3 is 13 amino acids. In DNA form, the CDR3 reads TGTGCCAGCTCACAGGGACAGATGGAGACCCAGTACTTC. This encodes CASSQGQMETQYF.

The rearrangement uses TRBV29-1 and TRBJ2-7, with D possibly being TRBD1 (6 bases). This CDR3 is built from 14 residues. Germline loops: CDR1 SQVTM, CDR2 ANQGSEA. Trimming removed 4 bases from V and 3 bases from J, with 16 bases in between. CDR3: CSVGLGGRFYEQYF. CDR3 in DNA: TGCAGCGTTGGCCTAGGGGGAAGGTTCTACGAGCAGTACTTC.

The genes are TRBV5-1 and TRBJ1-3; D gene unclear. V was trimmed by 0 bases and J by 4 bases, leaving 11 bases between them. Looked up from germline, CDR1 is SGHRS and CDR2 is YFSETQ. This CDR3 contains 15 residues. CDR3: CASSLVTAGGNTIYF. The CDR3 nucleotides are TGCGCCAGCAGCTTGGTAACGGCGGGGGGAAACACCATATATTTT. Filled out from reference TRBV5-1 and TRBJ1-3, the complete variable domain reads KAGVTQTPRYLIKTRGQQVTLSCSPISGHRSVSWYQQTPGQGLQFLFEYFSETQRNKGNFPGRFSGRQFSNSRSEMNVSTLELGDSALYLCASSLVTAGGNTIYFGEGSWLTVV.

The chain employs TRBV6-5 and TRBJ1-4, with TRBD1 matching over 10 bases. The V segment lost 4 bases and the J segment 8 bases; nucleotides outside the gene matches: 7. The germline V gene has CDR1 MNHEY and CDR2 SVGAGI. CDR3 length equals 15 residues. CDR3: CASSFSGQGGEKLFF. CDR3 nucleotides: TGTGCCAGCAGTTTTTCCGGACAGGGGGGCGAAAAACTGTTTTTT.